This TCR beta chain was sequenced for a study of technical replicates of blood from a few donors. Profiling relied on immunoSEQ multiplex PCR, and the TCRdb table lists in-frame clones only, not all of them. The sample comprises 65,000 to 80,000 clones, just under 95% of which are singletons, and more than 0.25% rests with the top ten. This CDR3 region has 16 residues. The V gene end was trimmed by 7 bases and the J gene end by 5 bases; junction bases not matched to a gene: 13. CDR1 SGHNT and CDR2 YENEEA come from the germline V gene. V is TRBV11-3 and J is TRBJ2-5, with 10 bases matching TRBD1. Material: T cells isolated from PBMCs. The TCR sequence derives from a human donor in good health. DNA of the CDR3: TGTGCCAGCACGAGGGACAGGGGCTCCGAAGGGGAGACCCAGTACTTC. Its protein is CASTRDRGSEGETQYF.